Sequencing of this T cell receptor (beta chain) was carried out in a study of post-analysis software for immune sequencing data. Study-level information: Relapsing-remitting, secondary progressive and progressive-relapsing multiple sclerosis were all included among the disease courses.

CDR1 is SGHRS, CDR2 YFSETQ, per germline. CDR3 length: 15 amino acids. Trimming stripped 4 bases from V and 3 bases from J, with 16 bases between. This clonotype was seen only a few times. The target antigen is unknown. TCR beta cDNA libraries had unique molecular identifiers. TCRdb independently ran MiXCR on the PCR reads; one entry per CDR3 protein. The sample includes 700,000 to 800,000 distinct CDR3 sequences, 25% to 30% seen only once; the top ten take around 0.56%. Study results and caveats: Significantly lower normalized Chao1 diversity was found in patients with multiple sclerosis relative to controls. Elevated frequency relative to controls characterized 4 or 5 TRBV segments in patients, TRBV5-6, TRBV5-1 and TRBV20-1 among them.

This TCR derives from a girl aged 5 to 17 with multiple sclerosis. Sequencing used blood. The genes are TRBV5-1 and TRBJ2-5; a weak D match, TRBD1 (6 bases). The CDR3 here is CASSMPDRLKETQYF. The CDR3 DNA follows: TGCGCCAGCAGCATGCCCGACAGGCTGAAAGAGACCCAGTACTTC.